This TCR beta chain was observed in a study of regulatory T cells in long-lasting Graves disease (dated by TCRdb to the early 2020s). As for the study more broadly: Newly diagnosed Graves' disease patients had taken antithyroid drugs for less than 3 months. The study was conducted in China and was registered as a clinical trial. A total of 33 samples underwent TCR sequencing, from around 13 patients with persistent Graves' disease and some 20 patients with newly diagnosed Graves' disease. Patients with persistent Graves' disease were compared with patients with newly diagnosed Graves' disease using TCR sequencing and RNA sequencing of peripheral blood.

At the junction V is shortened by 6 bases and J by 5 bases, with 15 bases in between. Sequences MDHEN (CDR1) and SYDVKM (CDR2) are obtained from the germline V gene. The cysteine opens and the phenylalanine closes a CDR3 of 14 amino acids. Just CDR3 DNA is preserved here, 42 bases in frame from base 1. The sample's time point label, in plain terms: newly diagnosed GD, antithyroid drugs for less than 3 months. For both TCR sequencing and RNA sequencing, RNA was extracted from PBMCs using TRIzol. The diagnosis of Graves' disease was made according to American Thyroid Association guidelines. The patients came from an endocrinology department in Xi'an, China. From each patient, about 9.7 milliliters of peripheral blood was collected into an EDTA anticoagulant tube. Ficoll Paque Plus density gradient separation was used to isolate PBMCs, and no further T cell sorting was performed. An Agilent 2100 Bioanalyzer and agarose gel were used to assess RNA quality, and a NanoDrop 2000 was used to measure RNA concentration.

About this clonotype itself: Its recognized antigen is unknown. The input lacks base qualities; no much larger clone sits a single base away.

The investigation overall reported the following: Sequencing and analysis were restricted to the TCR beta chain. Persistent patients shared more public clonotypes among themselves (2,741) than newly diagnosed patients did (more than 850). As a limitation, the authors acknowledged that the small sample size may reduce accuracy. Peripheral blood alone was examined, since thyroid tissue, which constituted the primary lesion, could not be accessed. Persistent Graves' disease patients showed lower TCR Shannon entropy and fewer highly expanded clones than newly diagnosed patients, suggesting clonal expansion. Preferential use of TRBV28, TRBJ1-2 and TRBJ2-5 was observed in persistent disease, whereas TRBV20-1 and TRBJ2-1 were favored in newly diagnosed disease.

Library preparation employed multiplex PCR. The instrument was an Illumina HiSeq 4000. iRepertoire HTBI primers and Arm-PCR amplification of CDR3 regions were used to construct TCR beta libraries. Before sequencing, the PCR products underwent gel purification. From the authors' description of their analysis: A total of fewer than 70 TRBV and some 15 TRBJ segments were identified across samples and were used for gene usage analysis of CDR3 amino acid clonotypes. COPE and FqMerger were used to merge the filtered high-quality paired reads into contigs. Contigs were aligned with BLAST to IMGT TRBV, TRBD and TRBJ reference genes, and CDR3 was defined per IMGT. Any clonotype with a frequency above 0.1% was classified as a highly expanded clone. Shannon entropy served as the measure of repertoire diversity, while the Gini coefficient captured V-J evenness. A clonotype was considered public if more than one individual shared it. TCRdb handled the public reads itself, with Q25 trimming in fastp and clone calling in MiXCR, and kept productive beta chains. Duplicate CDR3 protein sequences are folded into a single record with the most common DNA and genes. The V and J calls and clone size are TCRdb's, not the authors'. In all, the sample holds 550,000 to 700,000 distinct CDR3 sequences, and about 15% of those were seen once. Around 12% of the sample lies in the top ten.

The same data also contributed to another study, on T cells in Graves' hyperthyroidism and ophthalmopathy. As that second study puts it: Stable Graves' hyperthyroidism was defined as no progression to ophthalmopathy during 18 months of follow-up. Hyperthyroidism patients were aged 18 to 65 years and newly diagnosed, with disease duration of less than 2 months. The study excluded patients with uncontrolled infections, other autoimmune diseases, pregnancy or lactation. Clinical symptoms, serum thyroxine and TRAb, thyroid ultrasound, and orbital computed tomography formed the basis for the diagnoses. The first round of RT-PCR for the TCR CDR3 was performed with the HTBI primer set and the Qiagen OneStep RT-PCR kit. Blood samples also contained most of the expanded thyroid clonotypes (frequency above 0.001), which suggests that blood repertoires may reflect thyroid immune responses. In cross-validation, a model built on a 13 V-J signature told ophthalmopathy apart from stable hyperthyroidism with less than 90% sensitivity and approximately 84% specificity, and in testing the same model reached 80%/75%. In validation, the model predicted progression to ophthalmopathy with just under 71% sensitivity and about 73% specificity, a median of roughly seven months before onset. To identify distinguishing TCR V-J signatures, a discovery cohort of about 95 patients was used, comprising 43 with Graves' ophthalmopathy and around 60 with stable Graves' hyperthyroidism. Prospective prediction of ophthalmopathy was tested in an independent validation cohort consisting of roughly 20 hyperthyroidism patients and 15 to 17 patients who later progressed to ophthalmopathy. The roughly 100 discovery patients were randomly divided into training and test sets at a 7:3 ratio. In addition, the study compared T-cell repertoires in thyroid tissue and in blood from over 5 Graves' hyperthyroidism patients. After sampling, hyperthyroidism patients received methimazole starting at 30 mg daily, and ophthalmopathy patients received high-dose intravenous methylprednisolone. A second multiplex PCR round built the libraries, followed by size selection and purification. Paired-end sequencing of the libraries was performed with 100 bp reads on an Illumina HiSeq2000. SOAPnuke was used to process the raw data, removing reads that contained adapters or uncalled bases, had a mean Phred below 15, or lacked an exact match to the constant primer or identifier. High-quality paired reads were merged using COPE v1.2.5, and each unique nucleotide sequence was defined as a clonotype. MiTCR v1.1 was used to align the clonotypes against IMGT TRBV, TRBD and TRBJ reference segments. The analysis included only V-J combinations with a frequency above 0.0001, which together covered 99% to 99.2% of the repertoires. A TCS score was defined as the ratio of F50 (clonal expansion) to E x V (chaos), with BLOSUM62-based TCRdist applied between CDR3 peptides within each V-J. Welch's t-statistics and random forest reduced 514 V-J features to fewer than 15, which were used in a naive Bayes classifier (R e1071). Sample size was not statistically predetermined, and blinding of investigators to group allocation was not performed. The paper describes TCR Vbeta CDR3 sequencing of 140 or so peripheral blood samples, made up of about 41 ophthalmopathy patients, 70 to 75 hyperthyroidism patients and 17 progressor patients.

Sequenced here: peripheral blood mononuclear cells (PBMCs), sampled at new diagnosis, from a patient treated with antithyroid drugs. In this chain, TRBV28 is recombined with TRBJ2-3, with the D segment identity uncertain. The sequence was collected from a man aged 18 to 29 with Graves disease. Donor details come from another sample of the same person, matched by shared clones. The nucleotide sequence reads as follows: TGTGCCAGCAGGCGACGCCTCTTGAGAGATACGCAGTATTTT. Its translation is CASRRRLLRDTQYF. This CDR3, with the reference TRBV28 and TRBJ2-3 proteins standing in past its ends, gives the full variable domain DVKVTQSSRYLVKRTGEKVFLECVQDMDHENMFWYRQDPGLGLRLIYFSYDVKMKEKGDIPEGYSVSREKKERFSLILESASTNQTSMYLCASRRRLLRDTQYFGPGTRLTVL.